This T cell receptor (beta chain) emerged from a study of breast tumors, draining lymph nodes, adjacent tissues. TCRdb independently ran MiXCR on the multiplex PCR reads; one entry per CDR3 protein. This table holds around 290,000 distinct CDR3 sequences, 30% found once. The CDR3 totals 17 residues. V was trimmed by 0 bases and J by 5 bases, leaving 16 bases between them. CDR1 MNHEY and CDR2 SVGAGI come from the germline V gene. This clonotype appeared many times. The antigen is not known. Breast cancer patients provided tissue from their axillary draining lymph nodes. Findings and caveats of the study: Tumor TCR diversity was below lymph nodes but above nontumor tissue. The data were judged consistent with most tumor T cells coming from lymph node and expanding in tumor. That most tumor T cells come from lymph nodes remained unproven.

The chain is built from TRBV6-5 and TRBJ2-2; a weak D match, TRBD1 (6 bases). The TCR comes from a female donor with breast cancer. Some clones in this sample may be carry-over from other donors' samples. The material sequenced was axillary lymph node tissue. CDR3 DNA: TGTGCCAGCAGTTACTCGTTGTACAGGGTGGATACCGGGGAGCTGTTTTTT. Translated, it gives CASSYSLYRVDTGELFF.